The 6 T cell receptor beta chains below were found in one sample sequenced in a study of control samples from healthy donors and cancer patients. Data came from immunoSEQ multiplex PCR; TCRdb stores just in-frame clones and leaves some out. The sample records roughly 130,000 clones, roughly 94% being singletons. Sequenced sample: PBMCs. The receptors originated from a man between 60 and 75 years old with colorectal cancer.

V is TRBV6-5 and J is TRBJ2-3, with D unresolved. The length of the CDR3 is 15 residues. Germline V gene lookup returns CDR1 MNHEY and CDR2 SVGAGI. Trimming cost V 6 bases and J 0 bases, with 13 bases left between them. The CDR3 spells CASRVSGVSTDTQYF. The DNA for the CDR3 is TGTGCCAGCAGAGTAAGTGGAGTAAGCACAGATACGCAGTATTTT.

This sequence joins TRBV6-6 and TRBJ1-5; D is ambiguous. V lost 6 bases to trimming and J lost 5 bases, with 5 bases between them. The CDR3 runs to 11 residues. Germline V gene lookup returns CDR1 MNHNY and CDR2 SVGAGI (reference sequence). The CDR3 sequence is CASRLDQPQHF. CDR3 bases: TGTGCCAGCAGACTCGATCAGCCCCAGCATTTT.

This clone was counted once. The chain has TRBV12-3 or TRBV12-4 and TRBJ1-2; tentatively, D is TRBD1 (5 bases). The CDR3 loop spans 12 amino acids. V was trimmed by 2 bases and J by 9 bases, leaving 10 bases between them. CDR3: CASSLFRASYTF. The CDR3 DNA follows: TGTGCCAGCAGTTTATTCAGGGCGAGCTACACCTTC.

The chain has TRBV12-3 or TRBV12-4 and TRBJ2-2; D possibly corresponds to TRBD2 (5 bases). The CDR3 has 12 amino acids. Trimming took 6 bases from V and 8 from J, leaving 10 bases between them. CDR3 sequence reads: CASSPGLGELFF. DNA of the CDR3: TGTGCCAGCAGCCCTGGACTGGGGGAGCTGTTTTTT.

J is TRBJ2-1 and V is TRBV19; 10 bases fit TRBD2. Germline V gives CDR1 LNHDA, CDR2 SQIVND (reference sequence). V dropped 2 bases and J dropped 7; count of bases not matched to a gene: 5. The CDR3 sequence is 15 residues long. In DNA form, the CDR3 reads TGTGCCAGTAGTATACTAGCGGGGGCTGGAAATGAGCAGTTCTTC. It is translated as CASSILAGAGNEQFF.

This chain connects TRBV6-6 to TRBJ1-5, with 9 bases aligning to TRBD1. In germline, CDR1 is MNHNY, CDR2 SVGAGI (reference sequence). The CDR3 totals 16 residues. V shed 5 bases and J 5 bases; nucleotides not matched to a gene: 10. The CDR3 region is CASSTGQGLRDQPQHF. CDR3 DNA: TGTGCCAGCAGTACCGGACAGGGGCTAAGAGATCAGCCCCAGCATTTT.